Below, one TCR beta chain is given with its context. The record originates from a study of blood T cell repertoires in COVID-19. Original methodology: Amplification of reference gene primers provided the estimated nucleated cell counts. This table comes from immunoSEQ multiplex PCR, and its TCRdb copy is limited to in-frame clones, with some not included. From that table come the V and J calls and clone size; the DNA was used to work out D and trimming. The table has about 90,000 clones, roughly nine tenths seen once. V lost 3 bases to trimming and J lost 1 base; unmatched junction nucleotides: 4. The CDR3 loop spans 15 amino acids. Looked up from germline, CDR1 is MGHRA and CDR2 is YSYEKL.

The clonotype originates from a human donor with active COVID-19. The donor label of this sample is uncertain. V gene TRBV4-1 combines with J gene TRBJ2-7; 9 nucleotides align to TRBD1. Sequenced material: peripheral blood. For the CDR3, the DNA is TGCGCCAGCAGCCATACCGGGACAGGGTCCTACGAGCAGTACTTC. It codes for CASSHTGTGSYEQYF.